This T cell receptor beta chain was recorded in a study of shared clonotypes between healthy human individuals. Findings and caveats of the study: Non-shared clonotypes were found to have lower generation probabilities than the clonotypes that were shared by all four of the sorted-subset donors.

The CDR3 is 14 amino acids. Germline assignment: CDR1 SGHTS and CDR2 YDEGEE. Trimming pared 3 bases from V and 1 base from J, leaving 10 bases between. Comment on this clone: Its antigen is as yet unknown.

The data were produced by immunoSEQ multiplex PCR, yet TCRdb's version contains in-frame clones alone and is incomplete. This table holds under 750,000 clones, around 70% found once. The V call is TRBV5-8, the J call TRBJ2-5; no clear D. The TCR sequence derives from a woman in her twenties or thirties in good health. Material for sequencing was memory CD4+ T cells sorted from blood. The subset was: CD45RA-negative fraction. CDR3 nucleotide sequence: TGTGCCAGCAGCTCCGGACGGTTCCAAGAGACCCAGTACTTC. Translating gives CASSSGRFQETQYF.